Listed here are 26 T cell receptor beta chains from one sample, sequenced in a study of blood T cells in healthy people across ages. Primers used in a second PCR of about 7 to 12 cycles were a sample-barcoded 5' primer and a J-beta primer mix. TCRdb reprocessed the 5' RACE reads with MiXCR, giving one entry per CDR3 protein. The top ten clones hold under 30% of a sample with around 600,000 distinct CDR3 sequences, less than 60% of them seen once. The sequencing input was blood. These receptor sequences come from a man older than 75 in good health.

Only a few counts were recorded for this clonotype. The rearrangement joins TRBV12-3 or TRBV12-4 to TRBJ2-1, with D tentatively TRBD1 (5 bases). V dropped 4 bases and J dropped 3 bases, with 10 bases sitting between them. CDR3 size: 14 residues. The CDR3 DNA reads TGTGCCAGCAGTTCCCAGGGCATCTACAATGAGCAGTTCTTC. Residues: CASSSQGIYNEQFF.

This clonotype was detected once. This sequence joins TRBV6-5 and TRBJ2-3; D is possibly TRBD1 (5 bases). The V gene lost 8 bases and the J gene lost 6 bases, with 15 bases spanning the gap. In germline, CDR1 is MNHEY, CDR2 SVGAGI. There are 13 residues in the CDR3. Written as DNA, the CDR3 is TGTGCCAGCCTCGACAGCTCCGCTGATACGCAGTATTTT. It specifies CASLDSSADTQYF.

This clonotype was seen a few times. The chain uses TRBV6-4 and TRBJ2-1; TRBD2 agrees at 9 bases. Germline lookup yields CDR1 MRHNA and CDR2 SNTAGT. The CDR3 runs 14 residues. With V trimmed by 8 bases and J by 7 bases, 9 bases remained unmatched. This CDR3 reads CASRNSGGTNEQFF. The CDR3 DNA reads as TGTGCCAGCCGAAATAGCGGGGGTACAAATGAGCAGTTCTTC.

Remarks on this clonotype: A much larger clone differs by one base, so this may be a read error. For the CDR3, the DNA is TGTGCCAGCAGCGGACAGGGGTGCGGCATTCAGTACTTC. As protein: CASSGQGCGIQYF. The V gene is TRBV7-9, the J gene TRBJ2-5, with TRBD1 matching 9 bases. The end of the DNA fits TRBJ2-4 better, so the J call may be wrong. The germline gives CDR1 SEHNR, CDR2 FQNEAQ (reference sequence). This CDR3 comprises 13 residues.

The chain combines TRBV28 with TRBJ2-6, with D uncertain. Germline V CDR1 and CDR2: MDHEN, SYDVKM. V was shortened by 7 bases and J by 0 bases, with 10 bases between the two germline ends. The CDR3 runs 15 residues. Written as DNA, the CDR3 is TGTGCCAGCACCGTTAGGAGCTCTGGGGCCAACGTCCTGACTTTC. Translating gives CASTVRSSGANVLTF.

This clonotype has more than one count but fewer than ten. This chain connects TRBV5-1 to TRBJ1-1; 8 nucleotides agree with TRBD1. The CDR3 length is 14 residues. The J segment lost 11 bases and the V segment lost 2 bases, leaving 11 bases of the junction unmatched. Germline values: CDR1 SGHRS, CDR2 YFSETQ. The CDR3 loop is CASSFRGQALRAFF. CDR3 DNA sequence: TGCGCCAGCAGCTTTAGGGGACAGGCTCTGCGCGCTTTCTTT.

This clonotype turned up a few times. The chain combines TRBV10-3 with TRBJ2-1; 9 bases map to TRBD1. The CDR3 sequence is 15 residues long. Germline assignment: CDR1 ENHRY and CDR2 SYGVKD. Trimming cost V 8 bases and J 10 bases; bases outside gene matches: 15. CDR3: CAIGLQRTGEGEQFF. CDR3 bases: TGTGCCATCGGCCTCCAAAGGACAGGGGAAGGAGAGCAGTTCTTC.

The chain joins TRBV7-3 to TRBJ2-7, with 9 bases lining up with TRBD1. Germline values: CDR1 SGHTA, CDR2 FQGTGA. The CDR3 contains 15 residues. Unmatched junction bases numbered 6, after V lost 5 bases and J lost 1 base. The CDR3 DNA reads as TGTGCCAGCAGCCCCGGGACAGGGCTTTCCTACGAGCAGTACTTC. Protein product: CASSPGTGLSYEQYF.

As for this clonotype: A junction end diverges from the germline sequence, so it may reflect a read error. This chain links TRBV6-6 with TRBJ2-5; unclear D gene. The tail of the sequence fits TRBJ2-7 better, so the J call may be wrong. The CDR3 is made up of 15 amino acids. CDR1 and CDR2 from the germline V gene are MNHNY and SVGAGI (reference sequence). Written as DNA, the CDR3 is TGTGTCAGCAGTTACTCTCGGGCCGCCCGCTACGAGCAGTACTTC. Translated: CVSSYSRAARYEQYF.

This clonotype was recorded at least ten times. The V and J genes are TRBV6-5 and TRBJ2-7; 7 positions agree with TRBD1. The CDR3 consists of 15 residues. Germline CDR1 and CDR2: MNHEY and SVGAGI. After removal of 6 bases from V and 5 bases from J, the junction contained 13 bases not matched to a gene. CDR3 region: CASRRTDRSIHEQYF. In DNA, the CDR3 is TGTGCCAGCAGACGCACGGACAGGTCAATTCACGAGCAGTACTTC.

The V call is TRBV3-1, the J call TRBJ2-3; no reliable D call. In germline, CDR1 is LGHDT, CDR2 YNNKEL (reference sequence). The V and J ends lost 6 bases and 5 bases respectively, with 12 bases between them. The CDR3 sequence is 13 residues long. DNA for the CDR3: TGTGCCAGCAGTCTTTCACTGAGAGATACGCAGTATTTT. Translated: CASSLSLRDTQYF.

V is TRBV20-1 and J is TRBJ2-3; a possible D gene is TRBD1 (6 bases). Germline V gene sequence: CDR1 DFQATT, CDR2 SNEGSKA (reference sequence). The CDR3 contains 12 residues. The V gene lost 6 bases and the J gene lost 6 bases, with 13 bases spanning the gap. The CDR3 DNA reads as TGCAGTGCAAAAACAGGGATTGATACGCAGTATTTT. It specifies CSAKTGIDTQYF.

V gene TRBV6-5 combines with J gene TRBJ2-5, with D perhaps TRBD2 (6 bases). The length of the CDR3 is 13 residues. Germline CDR1 and CDR2: MNHEY and SVGAGI. V lost 7 bases and J 5 bases, leaving 14 bases between the germline ends. The CDR3 reads CASTEPGEETQYF. In DNA, the CDR3 is TGTGCCAGCACCGAACCGGGGGAGGAGACCCAGTACTTC.

This sequence joins TRBV20-1 and TRBJ2-1; D is ambiguous. The germline gives CDR1 DFQATT, CDR2 SNEGSKA (reference sequence). The V and J ends lost 6 bases and 0 bases respectively, with 12 bases between them. This CDR3 comprises 14 residues. The CDR3 sequence: CSAYDKSSYNEQFF. The CDR3 bases are TGCAGTGCGTACGACAAGAGCTCCTACAATGAGCAGTTCTTC.

This clonotype was seen many times. This chain uses TRBV6-5 with TRBJ1-2; D gene uncertain. Germline loops: CDR1 MNHEY, CDR2 SVGAGI. Deletions cut 0 bases from V and 8 bases from J, with 10 bases between. The CDR3 consists of 13 residues. The CDR3 nucleotides are TGTGCCAGCAGTTACTCGCAGGAGAGCGGCTACACCTTC. Protein sequence: CASSYSQESGYTF.

CDR3 DNA: TGTGCCAGCAGCACCGGACAGGGCTTGGGGTACAATGAGCAGTTCTTC. Translating gives CASSTGQGLGYNEQFF. The chain couples TRBV7-3 to TRBJ2-1, with TRBD1 matching 8 bases. This CDR3 spans 16 amino acids. Germline CDR1 and CDR2: SGHTA and FQGTGA. V lost 5 bases and J lost 4; bases outside the gene matches: 10. The full variable domain, with the rest looked up from reference TRBV7-3 and TRBJ2-1, is GAGVSQTPSNKVTEKGKYVELRCDPISGHTALYWYRQSLGQGPEFLIYFQGTGAADDSGLPNDRFFAVRPEGSVSTLKIQRTERGDSAVYLCASSTGQGLGYNEQFFGPGTRLTVL.

This clonotype showed up just a few times. The J gene is TRBJ2-1, the V gene TRBV24-1; TRBD1 might be the D (5 bases). The germline gives CDR1 KGHDR, CDR2 SFDVKD. V lost 1 base and J lost 9, with 21 bases in between. This CDR3 spans 17 amino acids. Here the CDR3 reads CATSDLKETERGGEQFF. In nucleotides, the CDR3 is TGTGCCACCAGTGATTTAAAGGAGACGGAAAGGGGTGGTGAGCAGTTCTTC.

V gene TRBV29-1 combines with J gene TRBJ2-1; D unclear. Germline-derived CDR1 and CDR2 are SQVTM and ANQGSEA. The V end was cut by 5 bases, the J end by 8 bases, with 16 bases between. This CDR3 is 13 amino acids long. The CDR3 spells CSVSGGPWDEQFF. The DNA of the CDR3 is TGCAGCGTTTCAGGCGGTCCCTGGGATGAGCAGTTCTTC.

Remarks on this clonotype: A much larger clone lies a single base off, so this may be a read error. V and J are TRBV29-1 and TRBJ2-1; 9 positions agree with TRBD1. The CDR3 sequence is 15 residues long. From germline, CDR1 is SQVTM and CDR2 ANQGSEA. Unmatched junction bases numbered 8, after V lost 0 bases and J lost 8 bases. The DNA of the CDR3 is TGCAGCGTTGAAGATCCTGGGACAGGGAACGATGAGCAGTTCTTC. It yields the protein CSVEDPGTGNDEQFF.

This clonotype has more than one count but fewer than ten. The chain employs TRBV29-1 and TRBJ1-1; 7 nucleotides match TRBD1. The V gene's germline CDR1 is SQVTM and CDR2 ANQGSEA. V lost 1 base, J lost 1 base, and 3 bases stayed unmatched. The CDR3 is made up of 14 amino acids. Here the CDR3 reads CSVEVNRGNTEAFF. CDR3 sequence (DNA): TGCAGCGTTGAAGTAAACAGGGGGAACACTGAAGCTTTCTTT.

The rearrangement links TRBV7-3 to TRBJ2-5, with a tentative D call TRBD2 (6 bases). Germline CDR1 is SGHTA and CDR2 is FQGTGA. Trimming stripped 3 bases from V and 3 bases from J, with 14 bases between. The CDR3 length is 15 residues. The chain's CDR3 is CASSFEPGLEETQYF. DNA of the CDR3: TGTGCCAGCAGCTTCGAACCGGGACTTGAAGAGACCCAGTACTTC.

The chain joins TRBV3-1 to TRBJ1-6; no clear D gene. V was trimmed by 2 bases and J by 15 bases, leaving 14 bases between them. The CDR3 runs to 13 residues. CDR1 and CDR2 (germline): LGHDT, YNNKEL (reference sequence). CDR3 in amino acids: CASSQYKALGLHF. For the CDR3, the DNA is TGTGCCAGCAGCCAATATAAGGCCCTAGGCCTCCACTTT.

This clonotype was counted a few times. This chain links TRBV20-1 with TRBJ2-1, with 12 bases identical to TRBD2. The CDR3 consists of 15 residues. Germline trimming cut 5 bases from V and 8 bases from J; bases unmatched to any gene: 10. Per germline, CDR1 DFQATT and CDR2 SNEGSKA (reference sequence). CDR3 sequence (DNA): TGCAGTGCTGCCTGGACTAGCGGGAACGGTGATGAGCAGTTCTTC. It encodes CSAAWTSGNGDEQFF.

The J gene is TRBJ2-7, the V gene TRBV10-3; tentatively, D is TRBD2 (5 bases). Trimming took 6 bases from V and 0 from J, leaving 21 bases between them. Germline V gives CDR1 ENHRY, CDR2 SYGVKD. The CDR3 runs to 17 residues. CDR3 sequence: CAISPLSRLGSSYEQYF. DNA for the CDR3: TGTGCCATCAGCCCCCTTTCCCGACTGGGGAGCTCCTACGAGCAGTACTTC.

This clonotype was observed a few times. The V gene is TRBV20-1, the J gene TRBJ2-3; possible D gene TRBD2, 7 bases. This CDR3 contains 15 residues. Germline V gene data show CDR1 as DFQATT and CDR2 as SNEGSKA (reference sequence). CDR3 protein: CRGNRGARALDTQYF. In DNA, the CDR3 is TGCAGGGGGAATCGGGGGGCTCGTGCGTTAGATACGCAGTATTTT.

The rearrangement links TRBV20-1 to TRBJ2-7, with D hard to call. Trimming took 5 bases from V and 4 from J, leaving 6 bases between them. The germline gives CDR1 DFQATT, CDR2 SNEGSKA (reference sequence). The CDR3 runs 10 residues. This chain's CDR3 is CSAAKYEQYF. CDR3 bases: TGCAGTGCTGCTAAGTACGAGCAGTACTTC.